This TCR beta chain emerged from a study of neoadjuvant anti-PD-1 for oral cavity cancer. Study as a whole: Patients without progression received a fourth nivolumab dose around day 43, then surgical resection on days 50-56.

This CDR3 contains 16 residues. Time point denoted: after neoadjuvant nivolumab, at surgical resection. These oral cavity squamous cell carcinomas were HPV-negative and locally advanced. Libraries were prepared by immunoSEQ multiplex PCR; TCRdb keeps only in-frame clonotypes and omits some of them. The data show 12,000 or so clones, 70% to 75% seen once. The rearrangement links TRBV21-1 to TRBJ2-6; the table calls TRBD1, which could not be checked here. TRBV21-1 is tagged as a pseudogene. This TCR was recovered from a person aged 35-80 years with oral cavity squamous cell carcinoma. The sequences come from PBMCs, collected after nivolumab (anti-PD-1) treatment. The CDR3 DNA reads TGTGCCAGCAGCCCCCGGACAGGGGCCGGGGCCAACGTCCTGACTTTC. Amino acid sequence: CASSPRTGAGANVLTF.